This is a list of T cell receptor beta chains from one sample in a study of blood T cell repertoires in COVID-19. Only in-frame clones appear in the TCRdb table, and some are missing; sequencing was by immunoSEQ multiplex PCR. The sample has 100,000 to 130,000 clones; around four fifths are singletons. Sequenced: peripheral blood. These receptors all come from a man between 70 and 80 years old with acute or convalescent COVID-19. The CDR3 runs from the conserved cysteine through the conserved F or W. The D gene is left open where the match is weak. The size field is filled for only some rows; it gives once, few, many or a size class.

>NA|TRBJ2-7|NA|TRBV18
TGTGCCAGCTCACCACCGACAGGAAGGGGCGAGCAGTACTTC
CASSPPTGRGEQYF
>NA|TRBJ1-1|NA|TRBV9
TGTGCCAGCAGCCCATCGGGGGTCTTGAACACTGAAGCTTTCTTT
CASSPSGVLNTEAFF
>NA|TRBJ1-6|few|TRBV9
TGTGCCAGCAGCGTACGGGAGGACTCCTATAATTCACCCCTCCACTTT
CASSVREDSYNSPLHF
>TRBD1|TRBJ2-5|NA|TRBV19
TGTGCCAGTAGTGAACAGGGGGCGCGTGAGACCCAGTACTTC
CASSEQGARETQYF
>TRBD1|TRBJ1-5|NA|TRBV19
TGTGCCAGTAGTATAACAGGGGGCGGTCAGCCCCAGCATTTT
CASSITGGGQPQHF
>TRBD1|TRBJ1-2|NA|TRBV14
TGTGCCAGCAGCGAGGGACAGGGGGCCTATGGCTACACCTTC
CASSEGQGAYGYTF
>TRBD1|TRBJ2-7|NA|TRBV18
TGTGCCAGCTCACCACCTGATCGGACAGGAGGTTACGAGCAGTACTTC
CASSPPDRTGGYEQYF
>NA|TRBJ2-1|NA|TRBV2
TGTGCCAGCAGTGTTGAACTTCACAATGAGCAGTTCTTC
CASSVELHNEQFF
>TRBD2|TRBJ2-2|NA|TRBV27
TGTGCCAGCAGCGGGGGAGGGGTGAACACCGGGGAGCTGTTTTTT
CASSGGGVNTGELFF
>NA|TRBJ1-6|NA|TRBV18
TGTGCCAGCTCACCACCGGGTTCCAGGGGCTCCTCACCCCTCCACTTT
CASSPPGSRGSSPLHF
>NA|TRBJ2-3|NA|TRBV18
TGTGCCAGCTCACCACTCCTAGGCCCTCCGAATACGCAGTATTTT
CASSPLLGPPNTQYF
>NA|TRBJ2-7|NA|TRBV27
TGTGCCAGCAGTACCCCCCCCAGGATCCGGGAGCAGTACTTC
CASSTPPRIREQYF
>TRBD1|TRBJ1-2|NA|TRBV10-1
TGCGCCAGCAGTCAGGACAGGGACCGTGGCTACACCTTC
CASSQDRDRGYTF
>TRBD1|TRBJ2-7|NA|TRBV10-3
TGTGCCACCTGGGACAGGGACGAGCAGTACTTC
CATWDRDEQYF
>NA|TRBJ2-1|NA|TRBV10-3
TGTGCCATCGAAACTGGTACAGGGAAGAACTACAATGAGCAGTTCTTC
CAIETGTGKNYNEQFF
>TRBD1|TRBJ2-5|NA|TRBV9
TGTGCCAGCAGCCAAGGGACAGGGCTTGGGACCCAGTACTTC
CASSQGTGLGTQYF